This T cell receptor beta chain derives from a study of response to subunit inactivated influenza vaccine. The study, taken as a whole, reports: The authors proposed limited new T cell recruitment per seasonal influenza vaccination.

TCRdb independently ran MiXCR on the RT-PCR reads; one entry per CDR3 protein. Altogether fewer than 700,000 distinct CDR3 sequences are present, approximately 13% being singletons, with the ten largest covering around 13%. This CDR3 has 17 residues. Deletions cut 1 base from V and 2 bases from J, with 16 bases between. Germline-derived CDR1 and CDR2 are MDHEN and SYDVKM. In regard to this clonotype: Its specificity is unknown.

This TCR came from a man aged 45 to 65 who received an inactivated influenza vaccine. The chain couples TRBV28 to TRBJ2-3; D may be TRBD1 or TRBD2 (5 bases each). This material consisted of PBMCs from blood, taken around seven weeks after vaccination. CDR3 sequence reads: CASSLSHGWGYTDTQYF. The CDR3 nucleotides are TGTGCCAGCAGTTTATCCCATGGTTGGGGGTACACAGATACGCAGTATTTT.